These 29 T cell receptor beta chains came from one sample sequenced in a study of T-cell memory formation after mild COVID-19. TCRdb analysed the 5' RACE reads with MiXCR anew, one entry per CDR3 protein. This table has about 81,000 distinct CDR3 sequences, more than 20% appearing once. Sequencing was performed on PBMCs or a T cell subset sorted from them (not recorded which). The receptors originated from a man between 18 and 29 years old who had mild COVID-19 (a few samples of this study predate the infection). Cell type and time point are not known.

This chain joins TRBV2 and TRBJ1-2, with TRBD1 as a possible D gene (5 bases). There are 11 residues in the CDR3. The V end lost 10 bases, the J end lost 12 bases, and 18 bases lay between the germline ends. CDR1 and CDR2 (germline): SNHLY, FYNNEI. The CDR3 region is CATSYGGYDTF. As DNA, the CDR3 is TGTGCCACCTCATACGGGGGGTATGACACCTTC.

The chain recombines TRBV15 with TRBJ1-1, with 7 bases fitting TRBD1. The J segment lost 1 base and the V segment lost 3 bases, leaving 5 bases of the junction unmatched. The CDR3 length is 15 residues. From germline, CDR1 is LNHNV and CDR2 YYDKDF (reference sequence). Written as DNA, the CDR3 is TGTGCCACCAGCAGGCCCGGGACAGCGAACACTGAAGCTTTCTTT. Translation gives CATSRPGTANTEAFF.

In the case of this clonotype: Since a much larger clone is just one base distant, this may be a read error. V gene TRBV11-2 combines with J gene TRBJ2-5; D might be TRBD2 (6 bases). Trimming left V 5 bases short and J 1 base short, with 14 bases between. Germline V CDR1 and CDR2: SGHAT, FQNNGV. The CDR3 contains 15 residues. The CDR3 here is CASSHPAGGQETQYF. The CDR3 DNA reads TGTGCCAGCAGCCACCCCGCCGGGGGCCAAGAGACCCAGTACTTC.

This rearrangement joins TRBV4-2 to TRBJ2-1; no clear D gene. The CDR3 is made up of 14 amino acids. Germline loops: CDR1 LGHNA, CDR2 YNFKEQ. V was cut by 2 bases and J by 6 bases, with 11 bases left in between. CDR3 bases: TGTGCCAGCAGCCAACCCCCCCTAGGCAATGAGCAGTTCTTC. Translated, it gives CASSQPPLGNEQFF.

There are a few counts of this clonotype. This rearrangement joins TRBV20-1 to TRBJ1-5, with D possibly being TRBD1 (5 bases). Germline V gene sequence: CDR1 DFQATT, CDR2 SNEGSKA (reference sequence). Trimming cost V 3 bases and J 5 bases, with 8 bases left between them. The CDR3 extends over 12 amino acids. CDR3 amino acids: CSASRAHQPQHF. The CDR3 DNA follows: TGCAGTGCTAGCAGGGCTCATCAGCCCCAGCATTTT.

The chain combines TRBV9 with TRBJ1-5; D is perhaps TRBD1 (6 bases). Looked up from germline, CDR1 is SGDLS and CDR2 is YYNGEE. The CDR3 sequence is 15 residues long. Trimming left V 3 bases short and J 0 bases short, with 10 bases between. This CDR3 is CASSEGGRSNQPQHF. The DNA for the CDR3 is TGTGCCAGCAGCGAGGGGGGGCGTAGCAATCAGCCCCAGCATTTT.

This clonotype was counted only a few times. The CDR3 DNA follows: TGTGCCAGCAGCCAAGATTTCGGGCCTGTGTTAATTACCGGGGAGCTGTTTTTT. It translates to CASSQDFGPVLITGELFF. J is TRBJ2-2 and V is TRBV14; D is undetermined. V was clipped by 0 bases and J by 5 bases, with 19 bases between them. Per the germline V gene, CDR1 is SGHDN and CDR2 is FVKESK. The CDR3 consists of 18 residues.

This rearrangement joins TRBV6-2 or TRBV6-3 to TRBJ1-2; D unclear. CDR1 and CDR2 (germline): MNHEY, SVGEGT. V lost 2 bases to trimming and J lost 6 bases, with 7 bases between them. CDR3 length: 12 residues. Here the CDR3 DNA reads TGTGCCAGCAGTTACGGTGTTGATGGCTACACCTTC. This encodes CASSYGVDGYTF.

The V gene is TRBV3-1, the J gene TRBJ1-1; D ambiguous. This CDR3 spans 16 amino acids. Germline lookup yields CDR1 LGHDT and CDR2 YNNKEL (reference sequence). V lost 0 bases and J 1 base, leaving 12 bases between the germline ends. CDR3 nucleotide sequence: TGTGCCAGCAGCCAAGAGTCCGAGGCTCCGAACACTGAAGCTTTCTTT. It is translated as CASSQESEAPNTEAFF.

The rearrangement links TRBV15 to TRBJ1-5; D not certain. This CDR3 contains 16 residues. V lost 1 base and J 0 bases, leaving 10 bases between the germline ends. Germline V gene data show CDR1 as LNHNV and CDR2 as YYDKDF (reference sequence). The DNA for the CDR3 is TGTGCCACCAGCAGAGGAACCGGCAATAGCAATCAGCCCCAGCATTTT. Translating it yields CATSRGTGNSNQPQHF.

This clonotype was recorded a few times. CDR3 nucleotide sequence: TGCGCCAGCAGCCAAGAGGCAGGGAGGTCCTATGGCTACACCTTC. Amino acids: CASSQEAGRSYGYTF. This sequence joins TRBV4-1 and TRBJ1-2, with D perhaps TRBD1 (5 bases). This CDR3 comprises 15 residues. Per the germline V gene, CDR1 is MGHRA and CDR2 is YSYEKL. The V gene lost 0 bases and the J gene lost 4 bases, with 12 bases spanning the gap.

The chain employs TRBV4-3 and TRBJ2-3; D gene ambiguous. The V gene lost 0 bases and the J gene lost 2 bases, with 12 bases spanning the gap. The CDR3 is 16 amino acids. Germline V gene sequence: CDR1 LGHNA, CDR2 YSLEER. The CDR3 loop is CASSQEYTDNTDTQYF. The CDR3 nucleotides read TGCGCCAGCAGCCAAGAATATACAGACAACACAGATACGCAGTATTTT.

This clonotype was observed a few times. The CDR3 loop is CASSPSAGSNNEQFF. The CDR3 DNA sequence: TGTGCCAGCAGCCCCTCAGCGGGGTCCAACAATGAGCAGTTCTTC. The genes are TRBV5-4 and TRBJ2-1; 7 bases fit TRBD2. Germline V gene data show CDR1 as SGHNT and CDR2 as YYREEE (reference sequence). Germline trimming cut 4 bases from V and 5 bases from J; bases unmatched to any gene: 9. CDR3 length equals 15 residues.

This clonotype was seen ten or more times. The CDR3 is CASSLMGIQFF. CDR3 nucleotide sequence: TGCGCCAGCAGCCTAATGGGAATACAGTTCTTC. V and J are TRBV4-3 and TRBJ2-1, with no clear D. This CDR3 spans 11 amino acids. From germline, CDR1 is LGHNA and CDR2 YSLEER. The germline V and J ends were trimmed by 4 bases and 13 bases, with 11 bases remaining between them.

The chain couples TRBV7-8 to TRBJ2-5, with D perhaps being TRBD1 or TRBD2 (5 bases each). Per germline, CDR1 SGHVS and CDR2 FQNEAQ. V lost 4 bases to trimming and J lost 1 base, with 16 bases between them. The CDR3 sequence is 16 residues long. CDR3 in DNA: TGTGCCAGCAGCTCTCATCGGGGACCTGGCCAAGAGACCCAGTACTTC. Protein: CASSSHRGPGQETQYF.

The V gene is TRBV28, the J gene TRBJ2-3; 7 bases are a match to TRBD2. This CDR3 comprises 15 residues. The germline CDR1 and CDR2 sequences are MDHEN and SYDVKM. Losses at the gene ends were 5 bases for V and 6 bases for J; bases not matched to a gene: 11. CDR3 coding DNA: TGTGCCAGCAGTACCTTGGGCGGGGGATCGGATACGCAGTATTTT. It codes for CASSTLGGGSDTQYF.

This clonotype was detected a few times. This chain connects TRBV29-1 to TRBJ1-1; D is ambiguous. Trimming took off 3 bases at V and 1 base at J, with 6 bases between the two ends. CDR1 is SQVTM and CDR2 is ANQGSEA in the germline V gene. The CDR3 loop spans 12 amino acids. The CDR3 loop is CSVDVRNTEAFF. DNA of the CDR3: TGCAGCGTTGACGTGAGGAACACTGAAGCTTTCTTT.

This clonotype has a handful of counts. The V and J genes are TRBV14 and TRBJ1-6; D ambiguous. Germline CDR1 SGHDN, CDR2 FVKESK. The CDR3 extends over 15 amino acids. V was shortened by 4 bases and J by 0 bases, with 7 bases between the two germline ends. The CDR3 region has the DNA TGTGCCAGCAGCCTTAAAACCTCCTATAATTCACCCCTCCACTTT. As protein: CASSLKTSYNSPLHF.

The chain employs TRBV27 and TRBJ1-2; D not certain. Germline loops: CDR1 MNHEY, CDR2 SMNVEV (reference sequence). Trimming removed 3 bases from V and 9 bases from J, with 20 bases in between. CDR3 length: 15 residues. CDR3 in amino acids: CASSFERRLDRSYTF. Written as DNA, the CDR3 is TGTGCCAGCAGTTTTGAGAGGCGCCTGGATAGGAGCTACACCTTC.

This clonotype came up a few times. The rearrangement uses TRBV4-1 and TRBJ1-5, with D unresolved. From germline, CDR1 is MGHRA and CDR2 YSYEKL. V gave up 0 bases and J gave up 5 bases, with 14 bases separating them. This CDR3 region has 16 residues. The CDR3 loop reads CASSQDPTWEDQPQHF. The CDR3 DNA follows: TGCGCCAGCAGCCAAGATCCGACATGGGAAGATCAGCCCCAGCATTTT.

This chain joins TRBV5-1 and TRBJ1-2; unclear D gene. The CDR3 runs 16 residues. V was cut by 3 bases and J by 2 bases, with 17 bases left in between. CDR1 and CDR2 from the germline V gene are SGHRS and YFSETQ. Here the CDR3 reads CASSYELRHDNYGYTF. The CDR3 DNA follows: TGCGCCAGCAGCTACGAGCTGAGACACGACAACTATGGCTACACCTTC.

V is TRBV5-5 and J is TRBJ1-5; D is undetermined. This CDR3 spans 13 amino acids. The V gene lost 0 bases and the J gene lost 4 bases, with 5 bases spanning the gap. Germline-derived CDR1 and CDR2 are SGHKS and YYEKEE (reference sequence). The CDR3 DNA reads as TGTGCCAGCAGCTTGGCGATAAATCAGCCCCAGCATTTT. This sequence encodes CASSLAINQPQHF. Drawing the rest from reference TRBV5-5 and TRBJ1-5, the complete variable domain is DAGVTQSPTHLIKTRGQQVTLRCSPISGHKSVSWYQQVLGQGPQFIFQYYEKEERGRGNFPDRFSARQFPNYSSELNVNALLLGDSALYLCASSLAINQPQHFGDGTRLSIL.

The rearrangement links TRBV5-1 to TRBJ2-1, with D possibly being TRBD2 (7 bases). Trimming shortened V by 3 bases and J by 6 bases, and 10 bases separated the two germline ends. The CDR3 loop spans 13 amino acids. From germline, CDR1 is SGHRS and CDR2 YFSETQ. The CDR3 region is CASSWGGGNEQFF. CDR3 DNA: TGCGCCAGCAGCTGGGGGGGCGGCAATGAGCAGTTCTTC.

The CDR3 sequence is CASSQTGTGAAEAFF. The CDR3, as DNA: TGTGCCAGCAGCCAGACCGGGACAGGGGCCGCTGAAGCTTTCTTT. The rearrangement uses TRBV7-6 and TRBJ1-1; TRBD1 matches 10 bases. The germline CDR1 and CDR2 sequences are SGHVS and FNYEAQ. The CDR3 runs 15 residues. V dropped 5 bases and J dropped 6; count of bases not matched to a gene: 9.

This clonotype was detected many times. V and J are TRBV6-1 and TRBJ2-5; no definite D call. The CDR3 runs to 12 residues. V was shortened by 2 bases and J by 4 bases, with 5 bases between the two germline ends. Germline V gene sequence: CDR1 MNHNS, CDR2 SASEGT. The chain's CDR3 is CASSELVETQYF. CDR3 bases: TGTGCCAGCAGTGAACTGGTAGAGACCCAGTACTTC.

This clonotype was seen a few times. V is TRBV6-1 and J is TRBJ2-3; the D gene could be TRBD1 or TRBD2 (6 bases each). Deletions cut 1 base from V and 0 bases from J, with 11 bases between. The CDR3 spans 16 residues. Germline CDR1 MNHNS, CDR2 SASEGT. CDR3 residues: CASSEGGASSTDTQYF. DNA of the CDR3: TGTGCCAGCAGTGAAGGGGGGGCCTCTAGCACAGATACGCAGTATTTT.

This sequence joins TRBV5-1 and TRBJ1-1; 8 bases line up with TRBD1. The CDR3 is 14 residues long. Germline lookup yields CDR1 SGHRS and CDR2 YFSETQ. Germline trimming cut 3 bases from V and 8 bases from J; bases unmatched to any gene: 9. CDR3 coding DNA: TGCGCCAGCAGCTCCCCAACAGGGGGATCCGAAGCTTTCTTT. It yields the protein CASSSPTGGSEAFF. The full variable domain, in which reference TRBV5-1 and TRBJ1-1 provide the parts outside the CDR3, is KAGVTQTPRYLIKTRGQQVTLSCSPISGHRSVSWYQQTPGQGLQFLFEYFSETQRNKGNFPGRFSGRQFSNSRSEMNVSTLELGDSALYLCASSSPTGGSEAFFGQGTRLTVV.

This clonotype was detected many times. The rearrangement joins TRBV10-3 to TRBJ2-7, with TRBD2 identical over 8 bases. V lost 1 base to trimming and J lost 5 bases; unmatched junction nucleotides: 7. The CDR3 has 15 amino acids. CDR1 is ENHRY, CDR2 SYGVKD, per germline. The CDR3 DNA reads TGTGCCATCAGTGAGTGGGGCGGGGGGCCGCACGAGCAGTACTTC. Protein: CAISEWGGGPHEQYF.

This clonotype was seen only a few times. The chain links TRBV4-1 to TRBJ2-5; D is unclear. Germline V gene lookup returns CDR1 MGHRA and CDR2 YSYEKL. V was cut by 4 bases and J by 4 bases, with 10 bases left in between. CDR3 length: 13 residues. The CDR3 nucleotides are TGCGCCAGCAGCCTTTCGGGTGGAGAGACCCAGTACTTC. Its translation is CASSLSGGETQYF.